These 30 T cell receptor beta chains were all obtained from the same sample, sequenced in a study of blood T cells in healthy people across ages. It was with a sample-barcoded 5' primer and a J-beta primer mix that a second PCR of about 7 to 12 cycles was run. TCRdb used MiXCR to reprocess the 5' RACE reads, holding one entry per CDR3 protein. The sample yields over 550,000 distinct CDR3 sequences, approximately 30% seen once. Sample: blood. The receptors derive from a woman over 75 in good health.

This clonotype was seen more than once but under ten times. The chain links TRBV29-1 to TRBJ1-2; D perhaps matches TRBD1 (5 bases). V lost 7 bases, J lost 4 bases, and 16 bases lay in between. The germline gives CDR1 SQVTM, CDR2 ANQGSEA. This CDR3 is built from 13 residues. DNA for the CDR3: TGCAGCGCCGAGGGGCAGGGAGCCTATGGCTACACCTTC. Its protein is CSAEGQGAYGYTF. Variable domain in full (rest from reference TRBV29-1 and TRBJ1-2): SAVISQKPSRDICQRGTSLTIQCQVDSQVTMMFWYRQQPGQSLTLIATANQGSEATYESGFVIDKFPISRPNLTFSTLTVSNMSPEDSSIYLCSAEGQGAYGYTFGSGTRLTVV.

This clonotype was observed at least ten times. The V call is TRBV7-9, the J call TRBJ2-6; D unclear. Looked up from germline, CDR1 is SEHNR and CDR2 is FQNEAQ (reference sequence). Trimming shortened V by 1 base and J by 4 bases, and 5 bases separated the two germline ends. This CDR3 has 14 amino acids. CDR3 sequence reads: CASSLGGGANVLTF. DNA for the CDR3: TGTGCCAGCAGCTTAGGTGGGGGGGCCAACGTCCTGACTTTC.

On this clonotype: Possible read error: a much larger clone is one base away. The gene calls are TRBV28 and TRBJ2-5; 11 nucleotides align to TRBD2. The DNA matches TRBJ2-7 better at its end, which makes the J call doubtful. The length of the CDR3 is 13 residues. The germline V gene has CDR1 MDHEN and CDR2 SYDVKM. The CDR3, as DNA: TGTGCCACCTTAGCGGGGGGGCGTGACGAGCAGTACTTC. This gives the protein CATLAGGRDEQYF.

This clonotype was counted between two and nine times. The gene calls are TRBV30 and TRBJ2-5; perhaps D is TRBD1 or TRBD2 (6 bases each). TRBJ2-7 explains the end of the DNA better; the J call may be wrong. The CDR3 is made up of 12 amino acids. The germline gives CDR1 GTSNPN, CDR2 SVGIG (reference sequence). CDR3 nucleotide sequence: TGTGCCTGGGGTACGGGGGCCCACGAGCAGTACTTC. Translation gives CAWGTGAHEQYF.

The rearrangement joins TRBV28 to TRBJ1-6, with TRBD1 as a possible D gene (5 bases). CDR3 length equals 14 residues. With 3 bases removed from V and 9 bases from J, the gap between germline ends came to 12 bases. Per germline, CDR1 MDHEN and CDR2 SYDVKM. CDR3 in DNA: TGTGCCAGCAGTTTGCGGGGGGTACTTTCACCCCTCCACTTT. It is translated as CASSLRGVLSPLHF.

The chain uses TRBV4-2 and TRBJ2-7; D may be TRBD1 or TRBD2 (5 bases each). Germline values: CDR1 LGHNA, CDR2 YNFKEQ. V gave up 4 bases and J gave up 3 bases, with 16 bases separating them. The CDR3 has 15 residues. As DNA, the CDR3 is TGTGCCAGCAGCCCTGAGAGGGGCGCAAACTACGAGCAGTACTTC. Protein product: CASSPERGANYEQYF.

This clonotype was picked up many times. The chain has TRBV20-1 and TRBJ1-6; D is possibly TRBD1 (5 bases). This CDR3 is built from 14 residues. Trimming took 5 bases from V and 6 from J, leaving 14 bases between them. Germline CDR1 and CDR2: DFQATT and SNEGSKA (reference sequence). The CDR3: CSAVAWGFNSPLHF. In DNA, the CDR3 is TGCAGTGCTGTGGCATGGGGCTTTAATTCACCCCTCCACTTT.

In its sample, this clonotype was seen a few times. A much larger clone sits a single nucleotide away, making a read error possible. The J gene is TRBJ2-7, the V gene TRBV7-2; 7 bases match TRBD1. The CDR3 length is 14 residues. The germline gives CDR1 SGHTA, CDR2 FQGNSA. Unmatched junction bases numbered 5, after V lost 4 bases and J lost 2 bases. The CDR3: CASSWPGGTYEQYF. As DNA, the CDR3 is TGTGCCAGCAGCTGGCCAGGGGGTACCTACGAGCAGTACTTC.

In DNA, the CDR3 is TGTGCCAGCAGTTCAGGTCCCGGGCACGGAGAGACCCAGTACTTC. Translated: CASSSGPGHGETQYF. The V gene is TRBV27, the J gene TRBJ2-5; the D is unclear. The CDR3 is 15 amino acids. V dropped 4 bases and J dropped 4 bases, with 16 bases sitting between them. CDR1 is MNHEY and CDR2 is SMNVEV in the germline V gene (reference sequence).

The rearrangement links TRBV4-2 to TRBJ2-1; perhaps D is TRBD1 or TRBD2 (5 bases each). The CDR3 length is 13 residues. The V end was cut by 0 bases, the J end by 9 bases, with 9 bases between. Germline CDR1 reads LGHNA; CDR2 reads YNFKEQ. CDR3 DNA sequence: TGTGCCAGCAGCCAAGATAAGAGGGGTGAGCAGTTCTTC. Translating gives CASSQDKRGEQFF.

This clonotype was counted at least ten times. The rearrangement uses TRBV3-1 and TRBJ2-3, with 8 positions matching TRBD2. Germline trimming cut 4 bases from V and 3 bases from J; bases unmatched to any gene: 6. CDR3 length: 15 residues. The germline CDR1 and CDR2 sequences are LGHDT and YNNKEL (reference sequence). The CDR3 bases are TGTGCCAGCAGCCCCGGGGGGGCTAGAACAGATACGCAGTATTTT. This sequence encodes CASSPGGARTDTQYF.

In nucleotides, the CDR3 is TGTGCCAGCAGCTTGGTACCGGGACAGGGCATGAACACTGAAGCTTTCTTT. It specifies CASSLVPGQGMNTEAFF. The chain links TRBV5-4 to TRBJ1-1; 9 bases agree with TRBD1. The CDR3 contains 17 residues. The V segment lost 0 bases and the J segment 0 bases; nucleotides outside the gene matches: 6. Germline CDR1 is SGHNT and CDR2 is YYREEE (reference sequence).

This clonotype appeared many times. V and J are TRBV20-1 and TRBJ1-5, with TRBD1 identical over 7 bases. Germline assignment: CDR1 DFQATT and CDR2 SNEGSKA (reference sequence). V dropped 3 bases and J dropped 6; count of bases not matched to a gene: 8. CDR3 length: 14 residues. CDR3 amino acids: CSASGGGRGQPQHF. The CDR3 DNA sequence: TGCAGTGCTAGTGGAGGGGGCCGGGGTCAGCCCCAGCATTTT.

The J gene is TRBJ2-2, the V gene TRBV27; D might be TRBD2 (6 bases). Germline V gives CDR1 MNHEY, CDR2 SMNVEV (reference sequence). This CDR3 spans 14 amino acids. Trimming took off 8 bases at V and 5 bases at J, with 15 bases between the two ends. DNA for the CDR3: TGTGCCAGCCGGACCGGGACTCAAACCGGGGAGCTGTTTTTT. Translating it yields CASRTGTQTGELFF.

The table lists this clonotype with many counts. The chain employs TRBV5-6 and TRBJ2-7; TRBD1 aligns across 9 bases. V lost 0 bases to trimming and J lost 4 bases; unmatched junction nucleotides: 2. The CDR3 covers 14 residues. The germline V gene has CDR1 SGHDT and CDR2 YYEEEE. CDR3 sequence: CASSLVDRGYEQYF. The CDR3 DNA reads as TGTGCCAGCAGCTTGGTGGACAGGGGTTACGAGCAGTACTTC.

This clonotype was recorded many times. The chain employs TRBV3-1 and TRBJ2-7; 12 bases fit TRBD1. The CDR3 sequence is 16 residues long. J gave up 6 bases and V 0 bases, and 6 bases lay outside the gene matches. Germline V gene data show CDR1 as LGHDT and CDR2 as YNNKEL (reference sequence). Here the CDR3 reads CASSQDVGTGGLEQYF. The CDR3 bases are TGTGCCAGCAGCCAAGATGTTGGGACAGGGGGCCTCGAGCAGTACTTC.

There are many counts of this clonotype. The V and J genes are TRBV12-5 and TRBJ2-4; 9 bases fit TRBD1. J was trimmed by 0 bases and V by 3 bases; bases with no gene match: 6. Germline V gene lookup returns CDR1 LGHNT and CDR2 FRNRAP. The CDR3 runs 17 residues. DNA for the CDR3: TGTGCTAGTGGTTTAAGACAGGGGGTTTCAGCCAAAAACATTCAGTACTTC. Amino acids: CASGLRQGVSAKNIQYF.

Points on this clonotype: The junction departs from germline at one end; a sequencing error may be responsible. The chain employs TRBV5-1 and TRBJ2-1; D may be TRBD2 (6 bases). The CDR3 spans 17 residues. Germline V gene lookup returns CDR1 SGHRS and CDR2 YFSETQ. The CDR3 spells CAGSLDQRASSYNEQFF. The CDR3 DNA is TGCGCCGGCAGCTTGGACCAGCGGGCTAGCTCCTACAATGAGCAGTTCTTC.

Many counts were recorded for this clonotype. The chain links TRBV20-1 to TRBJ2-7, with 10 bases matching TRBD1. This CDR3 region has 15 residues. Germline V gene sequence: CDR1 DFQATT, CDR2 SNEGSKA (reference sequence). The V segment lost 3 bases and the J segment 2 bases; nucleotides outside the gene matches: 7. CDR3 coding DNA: TGCAGTGCTAGGCCTGGGACAGGGGCCCCCTACGAGCAGTACTTC. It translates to CSARPGTGAPYEQYF.

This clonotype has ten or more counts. This chain's CDR3 is CASSGGGGRGTYEQYF. The DNA of the CDR3 is TGTGCCAGCAGCGGCGGGGGGGGGCGGGGGACCTACGAGCAGTACTTC. The chain carries TRBV12-3 or TRBV12-4 and TRBJ2-7; 9 bases line up with TRBD2. The CDR3 has 16 residues. The junction had 11 bases not matched to a gene; V was cut back by 6 bases and J by 2 bases.

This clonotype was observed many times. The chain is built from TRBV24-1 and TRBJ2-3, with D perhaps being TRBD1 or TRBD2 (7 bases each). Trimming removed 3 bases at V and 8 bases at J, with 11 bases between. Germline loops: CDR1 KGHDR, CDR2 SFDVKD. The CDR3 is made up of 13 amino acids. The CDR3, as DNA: TGTGCCACCAGTGATCCAGGGGGGGGTACGCAGTATTTT. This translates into CATSDPGGGTQYF.

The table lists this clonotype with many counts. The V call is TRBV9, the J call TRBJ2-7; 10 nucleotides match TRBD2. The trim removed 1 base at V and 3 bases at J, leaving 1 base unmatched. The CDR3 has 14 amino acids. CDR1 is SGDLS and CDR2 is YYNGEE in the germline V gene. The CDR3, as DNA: TGTGCCAGCAGCGTACTAGCGGGGGACTACGAGCAGTACTTC. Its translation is CASSVLAGDYEQYF. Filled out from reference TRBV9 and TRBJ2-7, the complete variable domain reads DSGVTQTPKHLITATGQRVTLRCSPRSGDLSVYWYQQSLDQGLQFLIQYYNGEERAKGNILERFSAQQFPDLHSELNLSSLELGDSALYFCASSVLAGDYEQYFGPGTRLTVT.

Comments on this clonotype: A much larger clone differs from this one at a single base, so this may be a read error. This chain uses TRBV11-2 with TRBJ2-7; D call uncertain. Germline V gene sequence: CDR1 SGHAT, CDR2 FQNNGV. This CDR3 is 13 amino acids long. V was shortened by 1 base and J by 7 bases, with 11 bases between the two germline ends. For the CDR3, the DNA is TGTGCCAGCAGCTTAGGGCGACACAATGAGCAGTACTTC. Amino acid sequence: CASSLGRHNEQYF.

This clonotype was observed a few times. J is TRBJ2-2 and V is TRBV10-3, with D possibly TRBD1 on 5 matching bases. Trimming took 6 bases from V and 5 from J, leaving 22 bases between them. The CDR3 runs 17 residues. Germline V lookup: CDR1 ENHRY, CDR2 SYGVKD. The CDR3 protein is CAISPIQVLGPTGELFF. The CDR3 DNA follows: TGTGCCATCAGCCCAATACAGGTTTTAGGGCCTACCGGGGAGCTGTTTTTT.

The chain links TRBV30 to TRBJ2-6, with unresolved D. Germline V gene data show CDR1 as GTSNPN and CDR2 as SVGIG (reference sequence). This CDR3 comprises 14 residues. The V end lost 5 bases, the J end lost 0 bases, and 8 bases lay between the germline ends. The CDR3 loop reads CAWLHDSGANVLTF. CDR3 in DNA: TGTGCCTGGCTCCACGACTCTGGGGCCAACGTCCTGACTTTC.

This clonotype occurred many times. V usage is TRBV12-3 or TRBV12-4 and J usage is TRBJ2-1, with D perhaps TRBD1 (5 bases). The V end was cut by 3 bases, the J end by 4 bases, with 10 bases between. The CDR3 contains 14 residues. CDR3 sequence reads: CASSFPRQYNEQFF. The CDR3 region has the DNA TGTGCCAGCAGTTTCCCGAGACAGTACAATGAGCAGTTCTTC.

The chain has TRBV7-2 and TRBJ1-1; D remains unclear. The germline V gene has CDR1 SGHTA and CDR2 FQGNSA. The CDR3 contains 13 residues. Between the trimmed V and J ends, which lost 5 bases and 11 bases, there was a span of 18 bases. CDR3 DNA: TGTGCCAGCAGCAATATTGGAAAGAGAGAGGCTTTCTTT. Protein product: CASSNIGKREAFF.

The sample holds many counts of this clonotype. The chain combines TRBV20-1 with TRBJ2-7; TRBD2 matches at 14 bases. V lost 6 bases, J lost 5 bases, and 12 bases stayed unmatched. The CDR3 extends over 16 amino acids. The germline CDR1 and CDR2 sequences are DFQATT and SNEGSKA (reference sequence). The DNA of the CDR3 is TGCAGTGCGACGGGACTAGCGGGGGACCCGAGACACGAGCAGTACTTC. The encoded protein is CSATGLAGDPRHEQYF.

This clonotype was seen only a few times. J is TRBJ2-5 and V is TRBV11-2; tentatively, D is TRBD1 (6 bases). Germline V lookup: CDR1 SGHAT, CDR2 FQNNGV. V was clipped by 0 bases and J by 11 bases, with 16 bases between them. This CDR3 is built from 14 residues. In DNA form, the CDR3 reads TGTGCCAGCAGCTTAGATACACAGGGCAATGAGCAGTACTTC. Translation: CASSLDTQGNEQYF.

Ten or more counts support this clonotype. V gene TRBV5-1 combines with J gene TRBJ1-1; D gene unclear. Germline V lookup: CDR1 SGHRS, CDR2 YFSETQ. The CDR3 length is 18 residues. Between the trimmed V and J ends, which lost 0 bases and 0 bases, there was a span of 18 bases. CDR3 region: CASSLGGQASFMNTEAFF. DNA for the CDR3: TGCGCCAGCAGCTTGGGAGGTCAGGCCTCCTTCATGAACACTGAAGCTTTCTTT.